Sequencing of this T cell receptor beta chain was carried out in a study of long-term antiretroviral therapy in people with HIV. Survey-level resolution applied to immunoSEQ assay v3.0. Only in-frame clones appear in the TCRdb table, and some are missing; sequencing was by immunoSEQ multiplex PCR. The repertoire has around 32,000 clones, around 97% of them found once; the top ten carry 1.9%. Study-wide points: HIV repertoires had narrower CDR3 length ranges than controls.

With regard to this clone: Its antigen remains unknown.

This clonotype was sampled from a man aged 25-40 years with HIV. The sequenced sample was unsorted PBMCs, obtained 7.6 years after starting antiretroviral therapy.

CDR3 region: CASSEYVAGREKLFF. The CDR3 DNA follows: TGTGCCAGCAGTGAATATGTGGCAGGGCGGGAAAAACTGTTTTTT. The chain combines TRBV25-1 with TRBJ1-4; possible D gene TRBD1, 5 bases. CDR3 size: 15 residues. Germline CDR1 and CDR2: MGHDK and SYGVNS. V was clipped by 0 bases and J by 8 bases, with 13 bases between them.